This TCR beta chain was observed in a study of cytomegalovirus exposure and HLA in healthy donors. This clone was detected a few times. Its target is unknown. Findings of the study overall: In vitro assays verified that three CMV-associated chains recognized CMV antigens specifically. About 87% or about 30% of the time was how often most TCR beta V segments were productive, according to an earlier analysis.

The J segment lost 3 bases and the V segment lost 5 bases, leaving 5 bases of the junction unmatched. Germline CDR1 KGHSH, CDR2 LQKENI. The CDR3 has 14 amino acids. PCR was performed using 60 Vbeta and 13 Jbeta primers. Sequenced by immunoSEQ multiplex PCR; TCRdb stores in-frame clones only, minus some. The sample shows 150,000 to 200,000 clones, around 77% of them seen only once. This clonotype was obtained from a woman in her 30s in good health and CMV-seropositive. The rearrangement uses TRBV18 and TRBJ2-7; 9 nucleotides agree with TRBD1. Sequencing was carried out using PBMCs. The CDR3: CASSKQGADYEQYF. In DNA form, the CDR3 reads TGTGCCAGCTCAAAACAGGGGGCGGACTACGAGCAGTACTTC.